Each of the 26 T cell receptor beta chains below was sequenced from the same sample in a study of T cell responses to AZD1222 COVID-19 vaccine. Using immunoSEQ multiplex PCR, the repertoire was profiled, and TCRdb retains in-frame clones only, with some absent. The sample has 150,000 to 200,000 clones; just over 90% are singletons. Here the sequenced sample was peripheral blood, taken 28 days after the second AZD1222 dose. The source of these receptors is an adult who received the AZD1222 COVID-19 vaccine.

This sequence joins TRBV14 and TRBJ1-1; TRBD1 matches at 8 bases. Losses at the gene ends were 6 bases for V and 4 bases for J; bases not matched to a gene: 7. Germline V gives CDR1 SGHDN, CDR2 FVKESK. The CDR3 sequence is 14 residues long. The CDR3 protein is CASRPRGRGTEAFF. In DNA form, the CDR3 reads TGTGCCAGCAGACCCAGGGGGCGAGGCACTGAAGCTTTCTTT.

CDR3 sequence (DNA): TGTGCCTGGGCGGCGTGGAGTTATAATTCACCCCTCCACTTT. This gives the protein CAWAAWSYNSPLHF. V and J are TRBV30 and TRBJ1-6; D is unresolved. The CDR3 consists of 14 residues. Germline CDR1 is GTSNPN and CDR2 is SVGIG (reference sequence). V was trimmed by 5 bases and J by 4 bases, leaving 12 bases between them.

This clone is a singleton in its sample. This chain connects TRBV18 to TRBJ2-3; no firm D call. CDR1 and CDR2 (germline): KGHSH, LQKENI. The CDR3 totals 15 residues. Trimming pared 5 bases from V and 2 bases from J, leaving 14 bases between. CDR3 bases: TGTGCCAGCTCAGGCACAACTACCCCCACAGATACGCAGTATTTT. Protein product: CASSGTTTPTDTQYF.

V and J are TRBV7-6 and TRBJ1-1; possibly TRBD1 for D (5 bases). The germline CDR1 and CDR2 sequences are SGHVS and FNYEAQ. This CDR3 spans 13 amino acids. Trimming removed 6 bases at V and 10 bases at J, with 18 bases between. This CDR3 is CASRGDRGGGAFF. DNA for the CDR3: TGTGCCAGCAGGGGGGATCGTGGCGGCGGAGCTTTCTTT.

V gene TRBV29-1 combines with J gene TRBJ1-1; D remains unclear. This CDR3 is built from 13 residues. Germline CDR1 is SQVTM and CDR2 is ANQGSEA. V gave up 4 bases and J gave up 3 bases, with 12 bases separating them. The CDR3 reads CSVVVVVDTEAFF. In DNA form, the CDR3 reads TGCAGCGTTGTAGTGGTGGTGGACACTGAAGCTTTCTTT.

In its sample, this clone was seen once. This sequence joins TRBV9 and TRBJ1-1; the match to TRBD1 covers 10 bases. The CDR3 totals 13 residues. Germline V gives CDR1 SGDLS, CDR2 YYNGEE. V shed 2 bases and J 7 bases; nucleotides not matched to a gene: 2. Here the CDR3 reads CASSVWDRGEAFF. The CDR3 region has the DNA TGTGCCAGCAGCGTTTGGGACAGGGGTGAAGCTTTCTTT.

The chain joins TRBV4-1 to TRBJ2-1; tentatively, D is TRBD2 (5 bases). The CDR3 sequence is 15 residues long. Between the trimmed V and J ends, which lost 0 bases and 11 bases, there was a span of 17 bases. CDR1 is MGHRA and CDR2 is YSYEKL in the germline V gene. The chain's CDR3 is CASSQDRAASGKQFF. CDR3 sequence (DNA): TGCGCCAGCAGCCAAGATCGAGCGGCGTCGGGGAAGCAGTTCTTC.

This clone was seen once. The V gene is TRBV18, the J gene TRBJ1-2; D is ambiguous. Germline V gene sequence: CDR1 KGHSH, CDR2 LQKENI. The V end lost 6 bases, the J end lost 4 bases, and 18 bases lay between the germline ends. The CDR3 is 15 amino acids. The CDR3 bases are TGTGCCAGCTCGCCCAGTTTTGACATGGTCTATGGCTACACCTTC. Protein product: CASSPSFDMVYGYTF.

This clone was detected once. The chain employs TRBV4-3 and TRBJ2-2, with TRBD1 identical over 8 bases. Per germline, CDR1 LGHNA and CDR2 YSLEER. The CDR3 is 16 amino acids. The V segment lost 1 base and the J segment 2 bases; nucleotides outside the gene matches: 3. Here the CDR3 DNA reads TGCGCCAGCAGCCAAGGGACAGGGACCAACACCGGGGAGCTGTTTTTT. Residues: CASSQGTGTNTGELFF.

The chain carries TRBV28 and TRBJ2-7; 8 nucleotides align to TRBD1. Germline trimming cut 7 bases from V and 4 bases from J; bases unmatched to any gene: 12. The germline gives CDR1 MDHEN, CDR2 SYDVKM. This CDR3 spans 15 amino acids. The CDR3 region is CASTGPGDRGYEQYF. CDR3 bases: TGTGCCAGCACCGGCCCCGGAGACAGGGGTTACGAGCAGTACTTC.

This clone was found a few times. This chain uses TRBV2 with TRBJ1-1; TRBD1 matches at 9 bases. With 6 bases clipped from V and 0 bases from J, the junction kept 8 bases outside the gene matches. Looked up from germline, CDR1 is SNHLY and CDR2 is FYNNEI. The CDR3 totals 16 residues. For the CDR3, the DNA is TGTGCCAGCAGAGGCGGGACAGGGTACATGAACACTGAAGCTTTCTTT. Protein sequence: CASRGGTGYMNTEAFF. Filled out from reference TRBV2 and TRBJ1-1, the complete variable domain reads EPEVTQTPSHQVTQMGQEVILRCVPISNHLYFYWYRQILGQKVEFLVSFYNNEISEKSEIFDDQFSVERPDGSNFTLKIRSTKLEDSAMYFCASRGGTGYMNTEAFFGQGTRLTVV.

The chain combines TRBV18 with TRBJ1-5, with 9 positions matching TRBD1. The germline V gene has CDR1 KGHSH and CDR2 LQKENI. V lost 2 bases, J lost 6 bases, and 5 bases stayed unmatched. The CDR3 has 15 residues. CDR3 coding DNA: TGTGCCAGCTCACCAAACGGACAGGGGAGTCAGCCCCAGCATTTT. It codes for CASSPNGQGSQPQHF.

V and J are TRBV12-3 or TRBV12-4 and TRBJ2-3, with D perhaps given as TRBD1 or TRBD2 (5 bases each). V was shortened by 2 bases and J by 14 bases, with 17 bases between the two germline ends. The CDR3 runs to 13 residues. CDR3 DNA: TGTGCCAGCAGTTTAACCCACGGGACCCAACGGTATTTT. Protein: CASSLTHGTQRYF.

V gene TRBV11-2 combines with J gene TRBJ1-1; D gene uncertain. V was pared by 1 base and J by 2 bases, with 5 bases between. CDR3 size: 13 residues. Germline CDR1 is SGHAT and CDR2 is FQNNGV. The CDR3: CASSLVFNTEAFF. The CDR3, as DNA: TGTGCCAGCAGCTTAGTCTTTAACACTGAAGCTTTCTTT.

The rearrangement uses TRBV19 and TRBJ1-3; D is undetermined. The length of the CDR3 is 15 residues. Germline CDR1 and CDR2: LNHDA and SQIVND (reference sequence). Trimming removed 5 bases at V and 8 bases at J, with 19 bases between. The CDR3 DNA is TGTGCCAGTAGTCCCTCCCCGGGTCCTCGGTACACCATATATTTT. This encodes CASSPSPGPRYTIYF.

The chain recombines TRBV2 with TRBJ2-5; perhaps TRBD1 as D (6 bases). The CDR3 covers 13 residues. The germline V and J ends were trimmed by 4 bases and 3 bases, with 9 bases remaining between them. Germline CDR1 SNHLY, CDR2 FYNNEI. The CDR3 here is CASSAGQKETQYF. CDR3 nucleotide sequence: TGTGCCAGCAGTGCTGGACAGAAAGAGACCCAGTACTTC.

This clone turned up a few times. CDR3 DNA sequence: TGTGCCAGCAGTGAACGACAGGCGGAGGATACGCAGTATTTT. This sequence encodes CASSERQAEDTQYF. The chain uses TRBV6-1 and TRBJ2-3, with D possibly being TRBD1 (6 bases). The CDR3 is 14 residues long. Germline lookup yields CDR1 MNHNS and CDR2 SASEGT. Trimming removed 2 bases at V and 6 bases at J, with 12 bases between.

The sample holds one count of this clone. This chain uses TRBV4-3 with TRBJ2-3; 7 bases agree with TRBD1. This CDR3 is 15 amino acids long. CDR1 is LGHNA, CDR2 YSLEER, per germline. With V trimmed by 1 base and J by 3 bases, 4 bases remained unmatched. DNA of the CDR3: TGCGCCAGCAGCCAAGGACAGGGTTTGACAGATACGCAGTATTTT. It is translated as CASSQGQGLTDTQYF.

This sequence joins TRBV4-1 and TRBJ1-2; unclear D gene. The V end lost 3 bases, the J end lost 7 bases, and 12 bases lay between the germline ends. CDR1 is MGHRA, CDR2 YSYEKL, per germline. This CDR3 is built from 13 residues. CDR3 protein: CASSHPKGFGYTF. The DNA for the CDR3 is TGCGCCAGCAGCCACCCCAAGGGATTTGGCTACACCTTC.

The chain has TRBV28 and TRBJ1-5; D not certain. This CDR3 has 13 amino acids. The V end lost 7 bases, the J end lost 3 bases, and 10 bases lay between the germline ends. Germline V gene lookup returns CDR1 MDHEN and CDR2 SYDVKM. CDR3 sequence reads: CASTSDLNQPQHF. Here the CDR3 DNA reads TGTGCCAGCACCTCAGACCTCAATCAGCCCCAGCATTTT.

This clone was counted between two and nine times. The chain has TRBV28 and TRBJ2-3, with TRBD2 matching over 12 bases. Germline CDR1 MDHEN, CDR2 SYDVKM. This CDR3 has 16 amino acids. Germline trimming cut 7 bases from V and 3 bases from J; bases unmatched to any gene: 8. CDR3 bases: TGTGCCAGCAAAGCTAGCGGGAGGGCCGTGACAGATACGCAGTATTTT. Translating it yields CASKASGRAVTDTQYF.

This clone has just one count. The CDR3 reads CASTRQQDQPQHF. In nucleotides, the CDR3 is TGTGCCAGCACAAGACAGCAGGATCAGCCCCAGCATTTT. The chain carries TRBV12-3 or TRBV12-4 and TRBJ1-5, with a possible D match to TRBD1 (5 bases). Deletions cut 7 bases from V and 5 bases from J, with 12 bases between. CDR3 length equals 13 residues.

This chain uses TRBV18 with TRBJ2-5; 7 bases are shared with TRBD1. Trimming took 3 bases from V and 1 from J; bases not matched to a gene: 2. The germline gives CDR1 KGHSH, CDR2 LQKENI. The CDR3 extends over 14 amino acids. This CDR3 reads CASSPGQSQETQYF. In DNA, the CDR3 is TGTGCCAGCTCACCGGGACAGAGCCAAGAGACCCAGTACTTC.

The chain uses TRBV5-8 and TRBJ2-7; D is uncertain. Germline V lookup: CDR1 SGHTS, CDR2 YDEGEE. CDR3 length equals 11 residues. Trimming removed 1 base at V and 9 bases at J, with 8 bases between. CDR3 loop: CASSLTGAQYF. Here the CDR3 DNA reads TGTGCCAGCAGCTTGACTGGCGCGCAGTACTTC.

V and J are TRBV4-2 and TRBJ1-5; no clear D. Germline V lookup: CDR1 LGHNA, CDR2 YNFKEQ. The V end was cut by 0 bases, the J end by 0 bases, with 6 bases between. The CDR3 has 15 residues. CDR3 in amino acids: CASSQERYSNQPQHF. In DNA form, the CDR3 reads TGTGCCAGCAGCCAAGAGAGGTATAGCAATCAGCCCCAGCATTTT.

This rearrangement joins TRBV3-1 (or the pseudogene TRBV3-2) to TRBJ2-1, with D hard to call. The germline gives CDR1 LGHDT, CDR2 YNNKEL (reference sequence). Trimming took off 0 bases at V and 0 bases at J, with 9 bases between the two ends. The CDR3 runs to 16 residues. The CDR3 loop is CASSQEDPTSYNEQFF. CDR3 bases: TGTGCCAGCAGCCAAGAGGACCCTACCTCCTACAATGAGCAGTTCTTC.